The rows below give T cell receptor beta chains drawn from one sample of a study of T-cell reconstitution after alpha-beta-depleted transplantation in children. MiXCR, run by TCRdb on the PCR reads, gives a single entry per CDR3 protein. The sample has about 610,000 distinct CDR3 sequences, 8% to 11% seen once; the top ten hold less than 5%. The sample was PBMCs from the stem cell graft donor, taken from the stem cell graft. The receptors shown here come from a human donor who donated a stem cell graft to a child with acute myeloid leukemia. The CDR3 runs from the conserved cysteine through the conserved F or W. Fields, in order: clone size, D gene, J gene, V gene, CDR3 DNA, CDR3 protein. A D gene is named only where the DNA matches it firmly. Rows may omit the clone size; those that give it use once, few, many or a size class.

NA TRBD1 TRBJ1-4 TRBV7-2 TGTGCCAGCAGCTTACGGATGAGGCAGGGGGGGGAAAAACTGTTTTTT CASSLRMRQGGEKLFF
NA NA TRBJ2-4 TRBV12-3/TRBV12-4 TGTGCCAGCAGTTTAGCGCAGTCAGCCAAAAACATTCAGTACTTC CASSLAQSAKNIQYF
few TRBD1 TRBJ2-3 TRBV7-9 TGTGCCAGCAGCTCGATCCTCCGGGACAGGGTGGGAGATACGCAGTATTTT CASSSILRDRVGDTQYF
NA TRBD2 TRBJ2-1 TRBV27 TGTGCCAGCAGTTTAAGATCCCTAGCGGGAGAGGAGCAGTTCTTC CASSLRSLAGEEQFF
many NA TRBJ2-7 TRBV7-9 TGTGCCAGCAGCCTAGGTCTGGTCTACGAGCAGTACTTC CASSLGLVYEQYF
many NA TRBJ2-7 TRBV29-1 TGCAGCGTTGCGGAGGGCGCCTACGAGCAGTACTTC CSVAEGAYEQYF
many NA TRBJ2-7 TRBV7-2 TGTGCCAGCAGCTCGGTACTCCAGACCTACGAGCAGTACTTC CASSSVLQTYEQYF
many TRBD2 TRBJ2-7 TRBV6-5 TGTGCCAGCAGGTCGGGGGGACTAGCAACCTACGAGCAGTACTTC CASRSGGLATYEQYF
NA NA TRBJ2-7 TRBV20-1 TGCAGTGCGCGGGCGGCACAGCAGCAGTACTTC CSARAAQQQYF
few TRBD1 TRBJ1-1 TRBV20-1 TGCAGTGCCCAATGGACAGGGGGGAACACTGAAGCTTTCTTT CSAQWTGGNTEAFF
NA TRBD2 TRBJ2-2 TRBV7-3 TGTGCCAGCAGCTTAAATCCAGCGGGAGTCATGAACACCGGGGAGCTGTTTTTT CASSLNPAGVMNTGELFF
NA TRBD2 TRBJ2-2 TRBV7-6 TGTGCCAGCAGCCCACCGGGACTAGCGGCGACCGGGGAGCTGTTTTTT CASSPPGLAATGELFF
many NA TRBJ2-7 TRBV5-1 TGCGCCAGCAGCCAGACAGATTACGAGCAGTACTTC CASSQTDYEQYF
few NA TRBJ2-3 TRBV7-9 TGTGCCAGCAGCCCCTTCTACAGGGAAAACACAGATACGCAGTATTTT CASSPFYRENTDTQYF
NA NA TRBJ2-3 TRBV12-5 TGTGCTAGTGGTTCCACCACAGATACGCAGTATTTT CASGSTTDTQYF
NA TRBD2 TRBJ2-5 TRBV12-3/TRBV12-4 TGTGCCAGCAGTTTTATCCCAGCGGGGGCGCGGGAGACCCAGTACTTC CASSFIPAGARETQYF
NA TRBD2 TRBJ2-3 TRBV2 TGTGCCAGCAGTAACACTCGACTAGCCATCACAGATACGCAGTATTTT CASSNTRLAITDTQYF
NA NA TRBJ1-5 TRBV5-6 TGTGCCAGCAGCTCGGACAGCCCTTATCAGCCCCAGCATTTT CASSSDSPYQPQHF
NA NA TRBJ2-7 TRBV2 TGTGCCAGCAGTGAACGGCGGGCCTACGAGCAGTACTTC CASSERRAYEQYF
NA NA TRBJ2-3 TRBV5-5 TGTGCCAGCGGCCGACAAAACCATCCCACAGATACGCAGTATTTT CASGRQNHPTDTQYF
NA NA TRBJ2-5 TRBV6-5 TGTGCCAGCGGGGAGTGGGGAGAGACCCAGTACTTC CASGEWGETQYF
many TRBD1 TRBJ1-1 TRBV6-1 TGTGCCAGCAGTGCAAGACAGGGGGCTGAAGCTTTCTTT CASSARQGAEAFF
NA TRBD2 TRBJ2-7 TRBV4-3 TGCGCCAGCAGCCAAGGGATAGCGGGGGCCTACGAGCAGTACTTC CASSQGIAGAYEQYF
many TRBD2 TRBJ2-7 TRBV24-1 TGTGCCACCAGTCTTAGCGGGAGATCCTACGAGCAGTACTTC CATSLSGRSYEQYF
NA NA TRBJ2-2 TRBV11-2 TGTGCCAGCAGCCCCCAACGGACGGGCACCGGGGAGCTGTTTTTT CASSPQRTGTGELFF
NA TRBD1 TRBJ1-3 TRBV12-3/TRBV12-4 TGTGCCAGCAGGCCTACAGGGGCCCTCTCTGGAAACACCATATATTTT CASRPTGALSGNTIYF
NA NA TRBJ1-1 TRBV20-1 TGCAGTGCTAGAGCCGGGGCAACCATGAACACTGAAGCTTTCTTT CSARAGATMNTEAFF
many NA TRBJ2-1 TRBV5-4 TGTGCCAGCAGCTCAACAGGGTCCTACAATGAGCAGTTCTTC CASSSTGSYNEQFF
NA TRBD2 TRBJ2-1 TRBV7-8 TGTGCCAGCAGCTTAGTACGTGGCGGGAGAGGTAATGAGCAGTTCTTC CASSLVRGGRGNEQFF
NA NA TRBJ2-5 TRBV7-9 TGTGCCAGCAGCTTCTCACCCGCGGACACCCAAGAGACCCAGTACTTC CASSFSPADTQETQYF
few NA TRBJ1-2 TRBV28 TGTGCCAGCAGTTTTCGGCCGGGCGGCTACACCTTC CASSFRPGGYTF
few NA TRBJ1-2 TRBV18 TGTGCCAGCTCCGTCCGGGGGGCGATCTATGGCTACACCTTC CASSVRGAIYGYTF
few NA TRBJ2-1 TRBV12-3/TRBV12-4 TGTGCCAGCAGGCCGGGACTTCCGGACAATGAGCAGTTCTTC CASRPGLPDNEQFF
NA TRBD1 TRBJ1-3 TRBV2 TGTGCCAGTAGATTGGACAGGGCCTCTGGAAACACCATATATTTT CASRLDRASGNTIYF
NA NA TRBJ1-4 TRBV3-1 TGTGCCAGCAGCCCGCGGGGGCAGGAAAAACTGTTTTTT CASSPRGQEKLFF
many NA TRBJ2-3 TRBV20-1 TGCAGTGCAGGGGAGGACCGGTACGCCGCAGATACGCAGTATTTT CSAGEDRYAADTQYF
NA NA TRBJ2-2 TRBV12-3/TRBV12-4 TGTGCCAGCAGTCCGCGGATCCCTAGGGCGATAAACACCGGGGAGCTGTTTTTT CASSPRIPRAINTGELFF
few NA TRBJ1-5 TRBV30 TGTGCCTGGAGTGATGGGAGGGACCAGCCCCAGCATTTT CAWSDGRDQPQHF
NA NA TRBJ2-7 TRBV4-3 TGCGCCAGCAGCCAAGAAGAGCGGTCTGCCTACGAGCAGTACTTC CASSQEERSAYEQYF
many TRBD2 TRBJ2-1 TRBV6-5 TGTGCCAGCAGTTACGGTGCAAGGACTAGCGCGAACAATGAGCAGTTCTTC CASSYGARTSANNEQFF
once TRBD1 TRBJ2-2 TRBV11-2 TGTGCCGCCAGACAGGGGGCCACCGGGGAGCTGTTTTTT CAARQGATGELFF
NA TRBD2 TRBJ2-1 TRBV29-1 TGCAGCGCGGAGGGGGGACTAGCGGTGACCTACAATGAGCAGTTCTTC CSAEGGLAVTYNEQFF
few NA TRBJ1-1 TRBV27 TGTGCCAGCAGTTTTCACGGAGCGAACACTGAAGCTTTCTTT CASSFHGANTEAFF
few TRBD1 TRBJ2-7 TRBV12-3/TRBV12-4 TGTGCCAGCAGTTTAATGGTCGGGACAGGGACTCCCTACGAGCAGTACTTC CASSLMVGTGTPYEQYF